Sequencing of this T cell receptor (beta chain) was carried out in a study of regulatory and conventional T cells in RAG deficiency. In the study overall: Hypomorphic RAG mutations in CID or atypical SCID frequently accompany autoimmunity.

Comment on this clone: Its antigen remains unknown.

Blood CD4+ CD25-low CD127-high conventional T cells supplied the genomic DNA template. The germline CDR1 and CDR2 sequences are SGHTA and FQGNSA. The V and J ends lost 1 base and 10 bases, in that order; junction bases with no gene match: 4. The CDR3 runs 14 residues. Regarding the study as a whole: Patient subsets had shorter CDR3s; Omenn Treg-Tconv overlap exceeded 75%.

Only in-frame clones appear in the TCRdb table, and some are missing; sequencing was by immunoSEQ multiplex PCR. This table holds about 1,300 clones, almost 80% found once. Sequenced: CD4+ effector T cells sorted from blood. The origin of this receptor is a human donor with RAG deficiency presenting as severe combined immunodeficiency. This chain connects TRBV7-2 to TRBJ2-1; the match to TRBD2 covers 10 bases. CDR3 in amino acids: CASSLEGLANEQFF. The DNA of the CDR3 is TGTGCCAGCAGCTTAGAGGGACTAGCGAACGAGCAGTTCTTC. The full variable domain, rest sourced from reference TRBV7-2 and TRBJ2-1, is GAGVSQSPSNKVTEKGKDVELRCDPISGHTALYWYRQSLGQGLEFLIYFQGNSAPDKSGLPSDRFSAERTGGSVSTLTIQRTQQEDSAVYLCASSLEGLANEQFFGPGTRLTVL.